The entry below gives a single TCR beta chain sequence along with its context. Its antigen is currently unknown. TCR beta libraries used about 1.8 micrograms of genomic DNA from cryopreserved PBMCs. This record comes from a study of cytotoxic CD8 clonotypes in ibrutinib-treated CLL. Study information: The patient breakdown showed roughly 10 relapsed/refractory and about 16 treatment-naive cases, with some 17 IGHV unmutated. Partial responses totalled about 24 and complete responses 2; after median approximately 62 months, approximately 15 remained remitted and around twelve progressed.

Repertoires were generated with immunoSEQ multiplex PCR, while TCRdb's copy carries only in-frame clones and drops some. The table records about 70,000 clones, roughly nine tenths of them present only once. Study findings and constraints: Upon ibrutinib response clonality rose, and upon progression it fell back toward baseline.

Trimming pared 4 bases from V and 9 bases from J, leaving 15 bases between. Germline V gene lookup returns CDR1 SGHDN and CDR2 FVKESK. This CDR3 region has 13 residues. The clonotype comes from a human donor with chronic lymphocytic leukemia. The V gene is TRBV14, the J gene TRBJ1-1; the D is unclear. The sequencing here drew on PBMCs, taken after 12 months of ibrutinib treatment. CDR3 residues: CASSLSPSFKAFF. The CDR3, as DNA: TGTGCCAGCAGCCTCAGTCCCAGTTTTAAAGCTTTCTTT.